Shown below are 28 T cell receptor beta chains from a single sample sequenced in a study of blood T cell repertoires in COVID-19. Data came from immunoSEQ multiplex PCR; TCRdb stores just in-frame clones and leaves some out. The data contain approximately 70,000 clones, 70% to 90% of them seen just once; the ten biggest clones take up more than 3%. The sequenced material came from peripheral blood. All receptors derive from a woman in her forties or fifties with COVID-19, enrolled during active disease.

The genes are TRBV4-1 and TRBJ2-2, with 9 bases that match TRBD1. There are 16 residues in the CDR3. V lost 5 bases, J lost 0 bases, and 4 bases stayed unmatched. Germline values: CDR1 MGHRA, CDR2 YSYEKL. In DNA, the CDR3 is TGCGCCAGCAGCGTCCGGGACAGGGCGAACACCGGGGAGCTGTTTTTT. Its translation: CASSVRDRANTGELFF.

This chain links TRBV4-1 with TRBJ2-7; TRBD2 agrees at 7 bases. Germline V gene sequence: CDR1 MGHRA, CDR2 YSYEKL. The CDR3 sequence is 14 residues long. The junction had 8 bases not matched to a gene; V was cut back by 4 bases and J by 5 bases. In nucleotides, the CDR3 is TGCGCCAGCAGCCGGAGACTAGCTTCAAACGAGCAGTACTTC. Its translation: CASSRRLASNEQYF.

This clone appeared a single time. The chain has TRBV7-2 and TRBJ2-1; 13 bases are a match to TRBD2. From germline, CDR1 is SGHTA and CDR2 FQGNSA. V shed 2 bases and J 12 bases; nucleotides not matched to a gene: 7. This CDR3 has 15 residues. For the CDR3, the DNA is TGTGCCAGCAGCTTACTCGGACTAGCGGGAGAGGGGCAGTTCTTC. Translation: CASSLLGLAGEGQFF.

The V and J genes are TRBV28 and TRBJ1-2, with 7 positions matching TRBD1. V dropped 6 bases and J dropped 7; count of bases not matched to a gene: 11. The CDR3 loop spans 14 amino acids. Germline CDR1 reads MDHEN; CDR2 reads SYDVKM. The CDR3 spells CASRPRTGRRGYTF. CDR3 nucleotides: TGTGCCAGCAGACCTCGGACAGGCCGCCGTGGCTACACCTTC.

The chain uses TRBV4-2 and TRBJ1-2; TRBD1 agrees at 10 bases. With 4 bases clipped from V and 5 bases from J, the junction kept 10 bases outside the gene matches. The germline V gene has CDR1 LGHNA and CDR2 YNFKEQ. The CDR3 totals 16 residues. The CDR3 DNA sequence: TGTGCCAGCAGCCCTAGAAGGGGGACAGGGGCTTATGGCTACACCTTC. Translated: CASSPRRGTGAYGYTF.

V gene TRBV5-4 combines with J gene TRBJ2-5, with TRBD2 as a possible D gene (5 bases). Trimming took off 4 bases at V and 5 bases at J, with 18 bases between the two ends. The germline gives CDR1 SGHNT, CDR2 YYREEE (reference sequence). The CDR3 contains 15 residues. CDR3 in amino acids: CASSTSARSGETQYF. The CDR3 nucleotides read TGTGCCAGCAGCACCTCTGCTAGAAGCGGCGAGACCCAGTACTTC.

CDR3 nucleotide sequence: TGTGCCAGCAGCGTAGGTATGGGAGGGGGTAAGAACACTGAAGCTTTCTTT. This codes for CASSVGMGGGKNTEAFF. The J gene is TRBJ1-1, the V gene TRBV9; perhaps TRBD1 as D (6 bases). Germline V gene lookup returns CDR1 SGDLS and CDR2 YYNGEE. V was cut by 0 bases and J by 1 base, with 16 bases left in between. CDR3 length: 17 residues. Full variable domain (rest looked up from reference TRBV9 and TRBJ1-1): DSGVTQTPKHLITATGQRVTLRCSPRSGDLSVYWYQQSLDQGLQFLIQYYNGEERAKGNILERFSAQQFPDLHSELNLSSLELGDSALYFCASSVGMGGGKNTEAFFGQGTRLTVV.

The V gene is TRBV6-5, the J gene TRBJ1-1, with 8 positions matching TRBD1. V was pared by 5 bases and J by 4 bases, with 3 bases of the junction left unmatched. The CDR3 is made up of 13 amino acids. Per germline, CDR1 MNHEY and CDR2 SVGAGI. This CDR3 reads CASSRTGFTEAFF. The CDR3 nucleotides read TGTGCCAGCAGTCGGACAGGGTTCACTGAAGCTTTCTTT.

The chain joins TRBV30 to TRBJ2-3, with 10 positions matching TRBD1. CDR3 length: 16 amino acids. In germline, CDR1 is GTSNPN, CDR2 SVGIG (reference sequence). The trim removed 3 bases at V and 1 base at J, leaving 7 bases unmatched. In DNA, the CDR3 is TGTGCCTGGAGCGCCCACGGGACAGGGGGCACAGATACGCAGTATTTT. This gives the protein CAWSAHGTGGTDTQYF.

This clone occurred once. J is TRBJ1-2 and V is TRBV18; D ambiguous. The germline V and J ends were trimmed by 6 bases and 8 bases, with 16 bases remaining between them. Germline CDR1 KGHSH, CDR2 LQKENI. The length of the CDR3 is 13 residues. The CDR3 loop reads CASSPAAQKGYTF. Written as DNA, the CDR3 is TGTGCCAGCTCCCCCGCGGCCCAGAAGGGCTACACCTTC.

V is TRBV28 and J is TRBJ2-4, with 7 bases aligning to TRBD2. J gave up 5 bases and V 2 bases, and 0 bases lay outside the gene matches. The V gene's germline CDR1 is MDHEN and CDR2 SYDVKM. CDR3 length: 13 amino acids. The CDR3 region has the DNA TGTGCCAGCAGTTTAGGGGGGGAAAACATTCAGTACTTC. Translating gives CASSLGGENIQYF.

The chain joins TRBV7-6 to TRBJ2-5; D is undetermined. The CDR3 contains 13 residues. Germline CDR1 is SGHVS and CDR2 is FNYEAQ. Trimming pared 4 bases from V and 5 bases from J, leaving 11 bases between. The CDR3 region is CASSSSLGETQYF. The CDR3 DNA reads TGTGCCAGCAGCTCCTCATTGGGCGAGACCCAGTACTTC.

The gene calls are TRBV28 and TRBJ2-7; 7 nucleotides match TRBD2. CDR3 length equals 13 residues. With 7 bases clipped from V and 3 bases from J, the junction kept 6 bases outside the gene matches. The germline CDR1 and CDR2 sequences are MDHEN and SYDVKM. CDR3 nucleotides: TGTGCCAGCAAACTAGCGACCGTCTACGAGCAGTACTTC. It specifies CASKLATVYEQYF.

This chain links TRBV6-5 with TRBJ1-2, with a weak D call TRBD1 (5 bases). V lost 2 bases and J lost 6, with 10 bases in between. Germline lookup yields CDR1 MNHEY and CDR2 SVGAGI. The CDR3 is made up of 13 amino acids. In DNA form, the CDR3 reads TGTGCCAGCAGTTACACGGGGGGAAATGGCTACACCTTC. Translated: CASSYTGGNGYTF.

This chain joins TRBV7-2 and TRBJ1-5; TRBD1 aligns across 10 bases. Looked up from germline, CDR1 is SGHTA and CDR2 is FQGNSA. CDR3 length: 15 residues. V was clipped by 6 bases and J by 5 bases; unmatched bases: 7. The CDR3 protein is CASSTTGTGDQPQHF. In nucleotides, the CDR3 is TGTGCCAGCAGTACGACCGGGACAGGGGATCAGCCCCAGCATTTT.

The V gene is TRBV7-8, the J gene TRBJ1-1; D unresolved. The CDR3 extends over 14 amino acids. The germline V gene has CDR1 SGHVS and CDR2 FQNEAQ. Trimming took off 3 bases at V and 0 bases at J, with 8 bases between the two ends. This CDR3 reads CASSFFGVNTEAFF. CDR3 nucleotides: TGTGCCAGCAGCTTCTTCGGAGTGAACACTGAAGCTTTCTTT.

This clone is a singleton in its sample. The V gene is TRBV30, the J gene TRBJ1-5; 10 nucleotides align to TRBD1. The V segment lost 3 bases and the J segment 2 bases; nucleotides outside the gene matches: 4. The germline CDR1 and CDR2 sequences are GTSNPN and SVGIG (reference sequence). The CDR3 covers 15 residues. This chain's CDR3 is CAWSLGQGGNQPQHF. DNA of the CDR3: TGTGCCTGGAGCCTCGGACAGGGGGGCAATCAGCCCCAGCATTTT.

The rearrangement joins TRBV9 to TRBJ2-3; 10 bases agree with TRBD2. V lost 0 bases, J lost 2 bases, and 6 bases stayed unmatched. Germline CDR1 reads SGDLS; CDR2 reads YYNGEE. CDR3 size: 17 residues. CDR3 protein: CASSVDPSGGLTDTQYF. CDR3 bases: TGTGCCAGCAGCGTAGATCCTAGCGGGGGCCTCACAGATACGCAGTATTTT. The full variable domain, rest sourced from reference TRBV9 and TRBJ2-3, is DSGVTQTPKHLITATGQRVTLRCSPRSGDLSVYWYQQSLDQGLQFLIQYYNGEERAKGNILERFSAQQFPDLHSELNLSSLELGDSALYFCASSVDPSGGLTDTQYFGPGTRLTVL.

The chain joins TRBV15 to TRBJ2-7; 9 bases are shared with TRBD2. V lost 1 base, J lost 0 bases, and 13 bases stayed unmatched. This CDR3 comprises 19 residues. Germline-derived CDR1 and CDR2 are LNHNV and YYDKDF (reference sequence). Written as DNA, the CDR3 is TGTGCCACCAGCAGAGGTACTAGCGGGTTAAGAATAAGCTCCTACGAGCAGTACTTC. Amino acid sequence: CATSRGTSGLRISSYEQYF.

The gene calls are TRBV27 and TRBJ1-5; tentative D call: TRBD1 (6 bases). Germline loops: CDR1 MNHEY, CDR2 SMNVEV (reference sequence). This CDR3 contains 14 residues. The V end was cut by 6 bases, the J end by 5 bases, with 14 bases between. CDR3 sequence reads: CASSHYRADQPQHF. The CDR3 DNA reads TGTGCCAGCAGCCACTACAGGGCTGATCAGCCCCAGCATTTT.

This sequence joins TRBV29-1 and TRBJ1-2; 10 bases match TRBD1. From germline, CDR1 is SQVTM and CDR2 ANQGSEA. CDR3 length: 14 amino acids. The V segment lost 5 bases and the J segment 6 bases; nucleotides outside the gene matches: 9. CDR3 region: CSVQIAGQGDGYTF. The CDR3, as DNA: TGCAGCGTTCAAATCGCAGGACAGGGGGATGGCTACACCTTC.

The genes are TRBV5-4 and TRBJ1-6; 9 bases agree with TRBD1. V gave up 3 bases and J gave up 9 bases; unmatched junction bases: 7. In germline, CDR1 is SGHNT, CDR2 YYREEE (reference sequence). This CDR3 is 15 amino acids long. For the CDR3, the DNA is TGTGCCAGCAGCTGGGGGACAGGGCTTCGTTCACCCCTCCACTTT. This encodes CASSWGTGLRSPLHF.

This clone was observed once. This chain uses TRBV6-2 or TRBV6-3 with TRBJ2-2; 9 bases match TRBD2. J was trimmed by 6 bases and V by 4 bases; bases with no gene match: 3. Germline V gives CDR1 MNHEY, CDR2 SVGEGT. The CDR3 contains 14 residues. As DNA, the CDR3 is TGTGCCAGCAGTTTTGCGGGAGGGGCCGGGGAGCTGTTTTTT. This translates into CASSFAGGAGELFF.

This chain connects TRBV30 to TRBJ1-1; D is uncertain. With 0 bases removed from V and 11 bases from J, the gap between germline ends came to 13 bases. The CDR3 has 12 residues. Germline loops: CDR1 GTSNPN, CDR2 SVGIG (reference sequence). The DNA of the CDR3 is TGTGCCTGGAGTGTACTTCTAGGTTCCGCTTTCTTT. Residues: CAWSVLLGSAFF.

J is TRBJ2-3 and V is TRBV19; D is possibly TRBD2 (7 bases). Germline V gene sequence: CDR1 LNHDA, CDR2 SQIVND (reference sequence). This CDR3 has 17 residues. Deletions cut 1 base from V and 4 bases from J, with 18 bases between. The CDR3 loop reads CASSIAKGGRVADTQYF. The CDR3 nucleotides read TGTGCCAGTAGTATAGCAAAGGGGGGGCGAGTCGCAGATACGCAGTATTTT.

The rearrangement joins TRBV5-4 to TRBJ1-2; 12 bases line up with TRBD1. Germline assignment: CDR1 SGHNT and CDR2 YYREEE (reference sequence). The CDR3 sequence is 17 residues long. Trimming took 4 bases from V and 7 from J; bases not matched to a gene: 14. The CDR3 reads CASSPQRPGQGARGYTF. CDR3 bases: TGTGCCAGCAGCCCGCAACGCCCGGGACAGGGGGCTCGTGGCTACACCTTC.

The rearrangement joins TRBV9 to TRBJ2-5; TRBD2 aligns across 7 bases. The V and J ends lost 7 bases and 5 bases, in that order; junction bases with no gene match: 14. The CDR3 is made up of 15 amino acids. The germline V gene encodes CDR1 SGDLS and CDR2 YYNGEE. This CDR3 is CASGGGAGLRETQYF. The CDR3 DNA is TGTGCCAGCGGGGGAGGAGCGGGACTCAGGGAGACCCAGTACTTC.

The chain has TRBV28 and TRBJ2-7; 9 bases are a match to TRBD1. CDR1 MDHEN and CDR2 SYDVKM come from the germline V gene. The CDR3 covers 14 residues. The ends lost 6 bases at V and 3 bases at J; junction bases unmatched: 6. Written as DNA, the CDR3 is TGTGCCAGCAGCACTCCGGGACAGGGCTACGAGCAGTACTTC. Protein sequence: CASSTPGQGYEQYF.